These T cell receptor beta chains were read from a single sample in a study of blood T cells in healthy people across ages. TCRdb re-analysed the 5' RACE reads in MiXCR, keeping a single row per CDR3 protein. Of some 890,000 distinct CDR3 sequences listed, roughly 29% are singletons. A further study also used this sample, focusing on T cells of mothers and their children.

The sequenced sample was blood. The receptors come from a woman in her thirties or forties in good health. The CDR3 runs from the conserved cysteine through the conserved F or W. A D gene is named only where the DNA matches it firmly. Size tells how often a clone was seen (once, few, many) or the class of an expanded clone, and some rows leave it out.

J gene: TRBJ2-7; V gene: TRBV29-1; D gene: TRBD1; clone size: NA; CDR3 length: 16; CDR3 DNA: TGCAGCGTTGAAGATGCCGACAGGGGGAGAACCTACGAGCAGTACTTC; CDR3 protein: CSVEDADRGRTYEQYF
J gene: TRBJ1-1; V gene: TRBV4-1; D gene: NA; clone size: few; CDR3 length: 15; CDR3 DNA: TGCGCCAGCAGCCAAGATAGTACAGGCGGGAGTCCAGCTTTCTTT; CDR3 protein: CASSQDSTGGSPAFF
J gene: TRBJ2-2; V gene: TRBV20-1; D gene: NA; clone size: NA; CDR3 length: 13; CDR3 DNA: TGCAGTGCCCATATACCGAACACCGGGGAGCTGTTTTTT; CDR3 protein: CSAHIPNTGELFF
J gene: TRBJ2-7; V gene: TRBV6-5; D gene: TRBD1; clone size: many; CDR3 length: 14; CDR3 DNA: TGTGCCAGCAGTTACTCGGGACAGGGGTACGAGCAGTACTTC; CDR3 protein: CASSYSGQGYEQYF
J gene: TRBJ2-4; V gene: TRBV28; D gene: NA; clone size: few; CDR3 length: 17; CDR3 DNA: TGTGCCAGCAGCTTATCCGGGACACCACTCACGGAGCGCATTCAGTACTTC; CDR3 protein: CASSLSGTPLTERIQYF
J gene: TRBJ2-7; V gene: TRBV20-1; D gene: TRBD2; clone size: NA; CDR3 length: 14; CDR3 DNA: TGCAGTGCTGACGGACTAGCGGGGGTGGATGAGCAGTACTTC; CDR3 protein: CSADGLAGVDEQYF
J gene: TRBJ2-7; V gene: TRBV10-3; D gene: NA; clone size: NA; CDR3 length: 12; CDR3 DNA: TGTGCCATCAGTTCCGGGCTGTACGAGCAGTACTTC; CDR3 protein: CAISSGLYEQYF
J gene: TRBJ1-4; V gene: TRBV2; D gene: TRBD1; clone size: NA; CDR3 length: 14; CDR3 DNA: TGTGCCAGCAGTGAAAGGACAGGGTTTGAAAAACTGTTTTTT; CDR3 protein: CASSERTGFEKLFF
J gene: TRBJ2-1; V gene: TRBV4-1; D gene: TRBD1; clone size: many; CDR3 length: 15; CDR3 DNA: TGCGCCAGCAGCCCAGCGGACAGGGTGGGGGATGAGCAGTTCTTC; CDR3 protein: CASSPADRVGDEQFF
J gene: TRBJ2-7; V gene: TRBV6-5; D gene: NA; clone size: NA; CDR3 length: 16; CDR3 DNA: TGTGCCAGCAGTCAACTGGGAGTAGGGAATGCCTACGAGCAGTACTTC; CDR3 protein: CASSQLGVGNAYEQYF
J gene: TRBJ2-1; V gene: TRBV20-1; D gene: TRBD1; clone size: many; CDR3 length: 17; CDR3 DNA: TGCAGTGCTAGAGATTCGTTTAGGGACAGGGGTTACAATGAGCAGTTCTTC; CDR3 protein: CSARDSFRDRGYNEQFF
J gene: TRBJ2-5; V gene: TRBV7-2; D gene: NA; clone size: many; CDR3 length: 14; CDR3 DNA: TGTGCCAGCAGCTTAGCACTGGGAAAAGAGACCCAGTACTTC; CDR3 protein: CASSLALGKETQYF
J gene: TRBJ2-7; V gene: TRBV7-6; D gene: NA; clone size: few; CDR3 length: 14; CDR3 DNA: TGTGCCAGTGTGAGAACCCTCAGCTCCTACGAGCAGTACTTC; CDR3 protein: CASVRTLSSYEQYF
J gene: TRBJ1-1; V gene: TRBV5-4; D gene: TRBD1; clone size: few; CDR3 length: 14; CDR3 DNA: TGTGCCAGCAGCTTACAGGGGGAGGACACTGAAGCTTTCTTT; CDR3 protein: CASSLQGEDTEAFF
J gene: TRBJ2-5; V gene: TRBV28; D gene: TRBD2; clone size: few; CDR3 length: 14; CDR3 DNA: TGTGCCAGCACCGGACTAGCGGGGGTAGAGACCCAGTACTTC; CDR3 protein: CASTGLAGVETQYF
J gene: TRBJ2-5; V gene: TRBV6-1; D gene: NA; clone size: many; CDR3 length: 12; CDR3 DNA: TGTGCCAGCAGTGAACAAGGAGAGACCCAGTACTTC; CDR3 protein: CASSEQGETQYF
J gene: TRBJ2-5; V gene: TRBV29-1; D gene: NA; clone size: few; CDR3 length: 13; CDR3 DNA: TGCAGCGCCGGGGGGCTAGCCGAAGAGACCCAGTACTTC; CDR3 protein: CSAGGLAEETQYF
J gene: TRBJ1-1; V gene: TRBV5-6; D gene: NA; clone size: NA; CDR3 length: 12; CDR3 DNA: TGTGCCAGCAGCTTGGGAGCAAATGAAGCTTTCTTT; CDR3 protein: CASSLGANEAFF
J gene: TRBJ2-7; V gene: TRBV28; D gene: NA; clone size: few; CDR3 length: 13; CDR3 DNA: TGTGCCAGCCTACGCCCCGGTACCTACGAGCAGTACTTC; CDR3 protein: CASLRPGTYEQYF
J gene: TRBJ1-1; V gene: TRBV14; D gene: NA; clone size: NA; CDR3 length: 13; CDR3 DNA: TGTGCCAGCAGCCAGTACAGGGTGACTGAAGCTTTCTTT; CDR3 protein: CASSQYRVTEAFF
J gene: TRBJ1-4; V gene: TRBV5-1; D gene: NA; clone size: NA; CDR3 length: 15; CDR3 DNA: TGCGCCAGCAGCTTTCCCCAGGGAGGCGGTGAAAAACTGTTTTTT; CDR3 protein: CASSFPQGGGEKLFF
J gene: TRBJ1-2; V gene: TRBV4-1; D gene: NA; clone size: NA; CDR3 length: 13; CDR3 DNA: TGCGCCAGCAGCCAAGCAACTTTCTATGGCCACACCTTC; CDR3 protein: CASSQATFYGHTF
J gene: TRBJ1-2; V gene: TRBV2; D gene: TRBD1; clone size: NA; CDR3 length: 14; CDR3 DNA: TGTGCCAGCAGTAGCCAGGGGGATTTCTATGGCTACACCTTC; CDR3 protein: CASSSQGDFYGYTF
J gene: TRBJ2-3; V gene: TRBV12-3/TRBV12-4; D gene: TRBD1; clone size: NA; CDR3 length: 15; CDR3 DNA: TGTGCCAGCAGTTTACGCAGGGGACAGGCAGATACGCAGTATTTT; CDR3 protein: CASSLRRGQADTQYF
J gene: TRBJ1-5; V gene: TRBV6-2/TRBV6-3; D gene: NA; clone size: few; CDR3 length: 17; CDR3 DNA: TGTGCCAGCAGTTACTCGAGAGGGACAAACAGCAATCAGCCCCAGCATTTT; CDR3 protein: CASSYSRGTNSNQPQHF
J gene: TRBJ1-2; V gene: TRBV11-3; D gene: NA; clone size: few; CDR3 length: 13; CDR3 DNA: TGTGCCAGCAGCGGACCGCGATTCTATGGCTACACCTTC; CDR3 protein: CASSGPRFYGYTF
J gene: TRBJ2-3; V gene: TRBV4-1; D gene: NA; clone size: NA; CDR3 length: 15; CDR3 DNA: TGCGCCAGCAGCCAAGCGGGCTTGAGCACAGATACGCAGTATTTT; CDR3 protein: CASSQAGLSTDTQYF
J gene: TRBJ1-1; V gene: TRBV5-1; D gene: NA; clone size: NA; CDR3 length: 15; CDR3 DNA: TGCGCCAGCAGGTTTCGGGGGGCGGTGAACACTGAAGCTTTCTTT; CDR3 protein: CASRFRGAVNTEAFF
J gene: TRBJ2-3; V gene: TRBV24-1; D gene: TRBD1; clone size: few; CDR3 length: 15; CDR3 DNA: TGTGCCACCAGTGGGCCCGGGACAGGCACAGATACGCAGTATTTT; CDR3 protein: CATSGPGTGTDTQYF
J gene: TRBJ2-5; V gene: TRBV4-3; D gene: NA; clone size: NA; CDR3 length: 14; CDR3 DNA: TGCGCCAGCAGCCAAGAGGGGAGGCAAGAGACCCAGTACTTC; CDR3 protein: CASSQEGRQETQYF
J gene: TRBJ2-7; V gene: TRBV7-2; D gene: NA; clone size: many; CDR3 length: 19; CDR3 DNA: TGTGCCAGCAGCTCAATTTATCCAATGGTGGGACATAAGTTATACGAGCAGTACTTC; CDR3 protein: CASSSIYPMVGHKLYEQYF
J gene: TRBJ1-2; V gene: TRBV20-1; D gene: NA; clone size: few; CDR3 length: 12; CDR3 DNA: TGCAGTGCTAGTAACGGGTCGCCTGGCTACACCTTC; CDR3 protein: CSASNGSPGYTF
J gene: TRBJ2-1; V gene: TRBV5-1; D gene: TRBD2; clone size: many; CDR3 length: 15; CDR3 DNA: TGCGCCAGCAGCCCCCGGGGGGGGACAAACAATGAGCAGTTCTTC; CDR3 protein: CASSPRGGTNNEQFF
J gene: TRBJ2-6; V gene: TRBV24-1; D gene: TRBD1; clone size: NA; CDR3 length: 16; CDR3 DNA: TGTGCCATCTCGGGACAGGGAAACTCTGGGGCCAACGTCCTGACTTTC; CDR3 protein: CAISGQGNSGANVLTF
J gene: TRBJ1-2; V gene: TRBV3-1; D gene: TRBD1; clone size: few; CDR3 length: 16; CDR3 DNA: TGTGCCAGCAGCCAACTCTCTCCGGGACAGAACTATGGCTACACCTTC; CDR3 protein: CASSQLSPGQNYGYTF
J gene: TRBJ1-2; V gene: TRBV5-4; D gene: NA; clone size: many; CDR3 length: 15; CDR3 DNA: TGTGCCAGCATACCATCAGGGCCAAGTTCGGATGGCTACACCTTC; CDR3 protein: CASIPSGPSSDGYTF
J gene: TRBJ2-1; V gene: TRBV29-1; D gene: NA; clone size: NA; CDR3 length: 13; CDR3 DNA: TGTAGCGTCCTAAGAATACCCCAAGAGACCCAGTTCTTC; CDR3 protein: CSVLRIPQETQFF
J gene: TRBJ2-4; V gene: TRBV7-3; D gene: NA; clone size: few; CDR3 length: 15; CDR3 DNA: TGTGCCAGCAGCTTAATTGGGACTGGATACAATGAGCAGTACTTC; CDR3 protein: CASSLIGTGYNEQYF
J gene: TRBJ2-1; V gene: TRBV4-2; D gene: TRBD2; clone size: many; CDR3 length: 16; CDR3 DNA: TGTGCCAGCAGCCAAGACCCCGCGGGGGGTCCCAATGAGCAGTTCTTC; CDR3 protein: CASSQDPAGGPNEQFF
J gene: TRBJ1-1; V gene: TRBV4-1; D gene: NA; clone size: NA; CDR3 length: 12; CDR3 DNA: TGCGCCAGCAGCCTCGAGGGGATGGGGGCTTTCTTT; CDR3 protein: CASSLEGMGAFF
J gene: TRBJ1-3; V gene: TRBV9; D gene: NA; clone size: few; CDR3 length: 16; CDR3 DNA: TGTGCCAGCAGCGTAGAAGGACAGAGCTCTGGAAACACCATATATTTT; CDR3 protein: CASSVEGQSSGNTIYF
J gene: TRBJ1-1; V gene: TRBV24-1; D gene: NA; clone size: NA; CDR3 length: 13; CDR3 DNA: TGTGCCACCAGGTCAGGAGGGGACACTGAAGCTTTCTTT; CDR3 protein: CATRSGGDTEAFF
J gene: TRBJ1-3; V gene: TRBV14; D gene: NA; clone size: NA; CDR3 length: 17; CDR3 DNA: TGTGCCAGCAGCCAAGACCGGACCGGGCTCTCTGGAAACACCATATATTTT; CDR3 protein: CASSQDRTGLSGNTIYF
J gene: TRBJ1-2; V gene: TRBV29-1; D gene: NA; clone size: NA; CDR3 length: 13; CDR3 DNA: TGCAGCGTTTTGACACCCGTTACCTATGGCTACACCTTC; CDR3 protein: CSVLTPVTYGYTF
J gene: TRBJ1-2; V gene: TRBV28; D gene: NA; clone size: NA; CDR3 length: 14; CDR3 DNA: TGTGCCAGCAGTTTAGGGGACACCCTCGGAGGCTACACCTTC; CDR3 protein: CASSLGDTLGGYTF
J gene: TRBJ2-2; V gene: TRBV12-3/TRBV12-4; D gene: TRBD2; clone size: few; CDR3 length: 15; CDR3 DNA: TGTGCCAGCAGTCGAAGCGGGGGGAACACCGGGGAGCTGTTTTTT; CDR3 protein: CASSRSGGNTGELFF
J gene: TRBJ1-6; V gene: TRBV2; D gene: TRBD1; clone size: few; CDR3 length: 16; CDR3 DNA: TGTACCAGCAGCCTTTACAGGGGGACCCTTAATTCACCCCTCCACTTT; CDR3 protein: CTSSLYRGTLNSPLHF
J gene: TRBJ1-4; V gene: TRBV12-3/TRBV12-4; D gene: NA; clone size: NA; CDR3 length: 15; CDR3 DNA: TGTGCCAGCAGTGCCCTTGCCAGGCCTAATGAAAAACTGTTTTTT; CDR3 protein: CASSALARPNEKLFF
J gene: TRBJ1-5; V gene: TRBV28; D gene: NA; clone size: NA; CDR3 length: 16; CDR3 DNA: TGTGCCAGCAGTAGGAGGGCCCAGGGAGGCAATCAGCCCCAGCATTTT; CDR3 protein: CASSRRAQGGNQPQHF
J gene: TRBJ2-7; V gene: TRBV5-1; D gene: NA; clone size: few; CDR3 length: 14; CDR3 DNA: TGCGCCAGCAGCTTCACGACTGGTTCCTACGAGCAGTACTTC; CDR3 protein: CASSFTTGSYEQYF
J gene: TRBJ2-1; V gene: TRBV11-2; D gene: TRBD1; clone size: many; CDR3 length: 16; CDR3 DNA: TGTGCCAGCAGCTTAACCGGTGGCAGGGGGAATAGTGAGCAGTTCTTC; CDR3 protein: CASSLTGGRGNSEQFF
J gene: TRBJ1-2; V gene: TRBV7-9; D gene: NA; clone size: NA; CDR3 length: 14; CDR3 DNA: TGTGCCAGCAGCTTACAACCGCAGCCCTATGGCTACACCTTC; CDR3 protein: CASSLQPQPYGYTF
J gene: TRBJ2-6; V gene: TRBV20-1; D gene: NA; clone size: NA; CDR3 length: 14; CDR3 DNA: TGCAGTACTAGAGTGGTCCCTGGGGCCAACGTCCTGACTTTC; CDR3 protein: CSTRVVPGANVLTF
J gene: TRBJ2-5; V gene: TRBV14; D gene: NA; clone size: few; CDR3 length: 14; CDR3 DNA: TGTGCCAGCAGCCCGGGACAATATACGGAGACCCAGTACTTC; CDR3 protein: CASSPGQYTETQYF
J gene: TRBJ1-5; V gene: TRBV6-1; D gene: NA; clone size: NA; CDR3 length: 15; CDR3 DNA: TGTGCCAGCAGTGAGTTCCCAGGGGTTGGACAGCCCCAGCATTTT; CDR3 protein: CASSEFPGVGQPQHF
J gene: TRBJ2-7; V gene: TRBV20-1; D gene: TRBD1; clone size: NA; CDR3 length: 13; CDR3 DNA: TGCAGTGCTCCGGGACAGGGGATGTACGAGCAGTACTTC; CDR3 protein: CSAPGQGMYEQYF
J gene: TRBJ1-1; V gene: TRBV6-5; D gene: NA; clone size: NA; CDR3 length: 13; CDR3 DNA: TGTGCCAGCGGACAAACCCAGGACACTGAAGCTTTCTTT; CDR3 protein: CASGQTQDTEAFF
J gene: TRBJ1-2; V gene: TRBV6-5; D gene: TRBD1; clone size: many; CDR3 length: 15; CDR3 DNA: TGTGCCAGCAGGCCCGGGACAGGGGTGAACTATGGCTACACCTTC; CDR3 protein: CASRPGTGVNYGYTF
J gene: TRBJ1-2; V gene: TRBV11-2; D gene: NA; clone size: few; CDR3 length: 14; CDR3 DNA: TGTGCCAGCAGCCCGGGGGGGGATAGTAATGGCTACACCTTC; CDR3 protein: CASSPGGDSNGYTF
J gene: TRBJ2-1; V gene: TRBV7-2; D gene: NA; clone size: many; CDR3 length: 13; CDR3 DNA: TGTGCCAGCAGCTTTCTGACCTCCAATGAGCAGTTCTTC; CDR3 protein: CASSFLTSNEQFF